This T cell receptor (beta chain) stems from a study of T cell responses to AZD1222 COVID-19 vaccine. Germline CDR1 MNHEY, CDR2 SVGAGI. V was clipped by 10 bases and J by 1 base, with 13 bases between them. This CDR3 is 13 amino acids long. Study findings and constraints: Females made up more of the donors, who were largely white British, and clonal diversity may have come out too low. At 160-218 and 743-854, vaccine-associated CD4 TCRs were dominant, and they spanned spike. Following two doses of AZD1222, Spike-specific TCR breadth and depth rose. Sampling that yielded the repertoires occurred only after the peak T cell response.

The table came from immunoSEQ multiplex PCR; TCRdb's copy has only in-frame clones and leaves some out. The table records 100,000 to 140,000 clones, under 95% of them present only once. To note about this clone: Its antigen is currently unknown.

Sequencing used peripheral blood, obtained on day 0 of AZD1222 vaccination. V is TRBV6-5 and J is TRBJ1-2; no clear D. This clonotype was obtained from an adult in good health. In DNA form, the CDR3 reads TGTGCCACCCTGGAGGACCTTAACTATGGCTACACCTTC. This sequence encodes CATLEDLNYGYTF.